The 2 T cell receptor beta chains reported below all come from one sample, sequenced in a study of T cell changes during pregnancy in multiple sclerosis (dated by TCRdb to about 2019). The library was made by the immunoSEQ multiplex PCR assay. TCRdb provides this immuneACCESS table in a form limited to in-frame rearrangements. Some clones are lacking; in checked studies, under half of them reflect an unresolved V gene, and why the rest are absent is not known. The sample includes 70,000 to 95,000 clones, with nearly 95% observed a single time. In total, the top ten clones hold less than 2% of the sample. Sequencing used peripheral blood, obtained after pregnancy. The source is a female donor in good health, enrolled as a control in a pregnancy study.

This rearrangement joins TRBV7-8 to TRBJ2-3; TRBD1 matches at 8 bases. The germline V gene has CDR1 SGHVS and CDR2 FQNEAQ. The CDR3 sequence is 16 residues long. Trimming cost V 2 bases and J 2 bases; bases outside gene matches: 6. CDR3 sequence (DNA): TGTGCCAGCAGCTTACACGGGACAGGAGACACAGATACGCAGTATTTT. Encoded protein: CASSLHGTGDTDTQYF.

V and J are TRBV18 and TRBJ2-1, with TRBD2 as a possible D gene (5 bases). The CDR3 consists of 14 residues. Trimming removed 1 base from V and 7 bases from J, with 11 bases in between. CDR1 and CDR2 from the germline V gene are KGHSH and LQKENI. CDR3 residues: CASSPRPGGNEQFF. In DNA form, the CDR3 reads TGTGCCAGCTCACCACGGCCCGGAGGAAATGAGCAGTTCTTC.